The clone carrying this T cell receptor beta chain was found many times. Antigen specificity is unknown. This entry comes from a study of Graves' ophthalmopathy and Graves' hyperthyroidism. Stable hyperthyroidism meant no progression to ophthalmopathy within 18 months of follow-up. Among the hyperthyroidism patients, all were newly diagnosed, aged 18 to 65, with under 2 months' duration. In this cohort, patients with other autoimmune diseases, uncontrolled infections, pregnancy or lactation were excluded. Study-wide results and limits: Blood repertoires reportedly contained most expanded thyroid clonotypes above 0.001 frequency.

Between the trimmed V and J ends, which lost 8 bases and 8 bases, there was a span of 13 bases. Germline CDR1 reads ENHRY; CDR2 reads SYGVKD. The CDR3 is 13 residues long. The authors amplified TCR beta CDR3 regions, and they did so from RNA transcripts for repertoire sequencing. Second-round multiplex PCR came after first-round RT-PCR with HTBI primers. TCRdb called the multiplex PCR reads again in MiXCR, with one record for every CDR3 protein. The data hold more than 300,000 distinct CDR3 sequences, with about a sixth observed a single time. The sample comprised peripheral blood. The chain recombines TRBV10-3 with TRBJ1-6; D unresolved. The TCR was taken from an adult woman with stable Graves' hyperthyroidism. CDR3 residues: CAIGQALDSPLHF. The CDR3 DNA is TGTGCCATCGGTCAGGCTTTGGATTCACCCCTCCACTTT.